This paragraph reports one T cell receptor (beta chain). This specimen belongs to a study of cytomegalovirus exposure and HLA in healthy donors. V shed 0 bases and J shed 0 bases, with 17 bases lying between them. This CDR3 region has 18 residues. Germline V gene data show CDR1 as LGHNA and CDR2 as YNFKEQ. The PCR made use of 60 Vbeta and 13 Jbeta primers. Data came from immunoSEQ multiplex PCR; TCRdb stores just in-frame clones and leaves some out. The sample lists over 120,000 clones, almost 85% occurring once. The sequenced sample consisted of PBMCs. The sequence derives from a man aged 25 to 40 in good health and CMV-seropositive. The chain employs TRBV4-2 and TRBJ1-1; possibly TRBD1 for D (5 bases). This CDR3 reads CASSQDFGGVVLNTEAFF. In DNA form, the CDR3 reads TGTGCCAGCAGCCAAGATTTTGGGGGGGTAGTTCTGAACACTGAAGCTTTCTTT.